Given below is one T cell receptor beta chain in context. This CDR3 spans 17 amino acids. CDR1 is KGHSH, CDR2 LQKENI, per germline. Germline trimming cut 6 bases from V and 0 bases from J; bases unmatched to any gene: 12. The data belong to a study of technical replicates of blood from a handful of donors. The assay was immunoSEQ multiplex PCR, and TCRdb's table has in-frame clones only and misses some. The table records some 70,000 clones, roughly 95% of them present only once. This clonotype was obtained from a human donor in good health. The rearrangement links TRBV18 to TRBJ2-7; 9 positions match TRBD2. Sequencing was done on a sample of T cells isolated from PBMCs. CDR3 sequence: CASSPGSGGPFSYEQYF. The CDR3 DNA reads TGTGCCAGCTCCCCGGGTAGCGGGGGTCCCTTCTCCTACGAGCAGTACTTC.